Following are 13 T cell receptor beta chains from one sample sequenced in a study of blood T cell repertoires in COVID-19. TCRdb's copy holds only in-frame clones and misses some; the assay was immunoSEQ multiplex PCR. This sample has about 100,000 clones, with around nine tenths found just once. The sequencing sample was made of peripheral blood. The origin of the receptors is a woman aged 50 to 65 with COVID-19, enrolled during active disease.

The CDR3 reads CTSSQARTGRSNQPQHF. The CDR3 nucleotides read TGCACCAGCAGCCAAGCACGGACAGGGAGAAGCAATCAGCCCCAGCATTTT. This chain uses TRBV1 with TRBJ1-5; TRBD1 reflects the table's D call only, with no check against the DNA. TRBV1 is deemed a pseudogene. This CDR3 has 17 amino acids.

This clone was seen a handful of times. The rearrangement uses TRBV14 and TRBJ1-2; D remains unclear. V lost 5 bases, J lost 8 bases, and 15 bases lay in between. The CDR3 spans 13 residues. Germline lookup yields CDR1 SGHDN and CDR2 FVKESK. CDR3 in amino acids: CASSSVSTAGYTF. The CDR3 DNA is TGTGCCAGCAGCTCTGTCTCTACTGCGGGCTACACCTTC.

CDR3 DNA: TGTGCCAGCAGCTTTACCGGGACTAGCGGGGGGGAGACCCAGTACTTC. Translating gives CASSFTGTSGGETQYF. The V call is TRBV5-5, the J call TRBJ2-5; 15 bases map to TRBD2. V dropped 2 bases and J dropped 5; count of bases not matched to a gene: 4. The CDR3 is made up of 16 amino acids. CDR1 is SGHKS and CDR2 is YYEKEE in the germline V gene (reference sequence).

The chain is built from TRBV3-1 (or the pseudogene TRBV3-2) and TRBJ1-1; tentatively, D is TRBD1 (6 bases). The CDR3 covers 16 residues. Trimming removed 0 bases at V and 5 bases at J, with 16 bases between. CDR1 and CDR2 from the germline V gene are LGHDT and YNNKEL (reference sequence). The CDR3 region has the DNA TGTGCCAGCAGCCAAGATCCCAGGGGACGGGGTACTGAAGCTTTCTTT. Its protein is CASSQDPRGRGTEAFF.

As DNA, the CDR3 is TGCAGCGTTGAAATCGTATGGGGCGACACTGAAGCTTTCTTT. It translates to CSVEIVWGDTEAFF. V usage is TRBV29-1 and J usage is TRBJ1-1, with a tentative D call TRBD1 (5 bases). The germline V and J ends were trimmed by 2 bases and 3 bases, with 13 bases remaining between them. The CDR3 runs to 14 residues. Germline V CDR1 and CDR2: SQVTM, ANQGSEA.

V and J are TRBV6-6 and TRBJ1-1; D remains ambiguous. The ends were cut back, 5 bases at V and 5 bases at J, with 15 bases in the middle. The CDR3 is made up of 14 amino acids. From germline, CDR1 is MNHNY and CDR2 SVGAGI (reference sequence). This CDR3 is CASSLTRLRTEAFF. For the CDR3, the DNA is TGTGCCAGCAGTCTAACGAGACTCCGGACTGAAGCTTTCTTT.

The gene calls are TRBV19 and TRBJ1-4; D remains ambiguous. Between the trimmed V and J ends, which lost 10 bases and 5 bases, there was a span of 17 bases. This CDR3 spans 14 amino acids. Germline CDR1 is LNHDA and CDR2 is SQIVND (reference sequence). The CDR3 sequence: CATARRPSNEKLFF. In nucleotides, the CDR3 is TGTGCCACCGCGAGGCGTCCCTCGAATGAAAAACTGTTTTTT.

The chain uses TRBV20-1 and TRBJ2-7, with 9 nucleotides matching TRBD2. CDR3 length equals 15 residues. Germline assignment: CDR1 DFQATT and CDR2 SNEGSKA (reference sequence). Germline trimming cut 3 bases from V and 3 bases from J; bases unmatched to any gene: 9. CDR3 region: CSASRPAGGNYEQYF. The CDR3 DNA sequence: TGCAGTGCTAGTCGCCCAGCGGGGGGAAACTACGAGCAGTACTTC.

This chain connects TRBV27 to TRBJ2-2, with a weak D call TRBD2 (6 bases). Per germline, CDR1 MNHEY and CDR2 SMNVEV (reference sequence). The length of the CDR3 is 13 residues. V lost 3 bases to trimming and J lost 8 bases, with 10 bases between them. CDR3 sequence: CASSFAEGGELFF. The CDR3 DNA reads TGTGCCAGCAGTTTCGCGGAGGGTGGGGAGCTGTTTTTT.

The chain couples TRBV5-1 to TRBJ1-1; possibly TRBD1 for D (5 bases). The CDR3 consists of 15 residues. Trimming took 3 bases from V and 1 from J, leaving 13 bases between them. Germline V gene lookup returns CDR1 SGHRS and CDR2 YFSETQ. The CDR3 is CASSSLRDRNTEAFF. CDR3 in DNA: TGCGCCAGCAGCTCCCTGCGAGACAGGAACACTGAAGCTTTCTTT.

The CDR3 DNA reads as TGCGCCAGCAGCCCCCAAGGGGCGGGGTCGACTGAGACCCAGTACTTC. Encoded protein: CASSPQGAGSTETQYF. The chain joins TRBV4-1 to TRBJ2-5; TRBD2 is a possible D gene (6 bases). The CDR3 totals 16 residues. CDR1 and CDR2 (germline): MGHRA, YSYEKL. Trimming removed 4 bases from V and 5 bases from J, with 20 bases in between.

This clone is a singleton in its sample. This rearrangement joins TRBV5-8 to TRBJ1-5; no firm D call. V lost 0 bases to trimming and J lost 1 base, with 11 bases between them. Per the germline V gene, CDR1 is SGHTS and CDR2 is YDEGEE. The length of the CDR3 is 16 residues. The CDR3 coding sequence is TGTGCCAGCAGCTTGGATCTAGACGCAAGCAATCAGCCCCAGCATTTT. Its translation: CASSLDLDASNQPQHF.

This chain connects TRBV24-1 to TRBJ1-5, with 7 bases fitting TRBD1. The CDR3 runs to 14 residues. V was pared by 2 bases and J by 7 bases, with 4 bases of the junction left unmatched. From germline, CDR1 is KGHDR and CDR2 SFDVKD. The CDR3 coding sequence is TGTGCCACCAGTGATTCGGACAGGTTACAGCCCCAGCATTTT. Encoded protein: CATSDSDRLQPQHF.